These T cell receptor beta chains were read from a single sample in a study of blood T cell repertoires in COVID-19. Libraries were prepared by immunoSEQ multiplex PCR; TCRdb keeps only in-frame clonotypes and omits some of them. The table shows approximately 260,000 clones, with roughly 89% occurring only once. Sequencing was performed on peripheral blood. These receptors originate from a man aged 50-59 years with acute or convalescent COVID-19. CDR3s include the opening cysteine and the closing phenylalanine or tryptophan. Fields, in order: D gene, J gene, clone size, V gene, CDR3 DNA, CDR3 protein. A D gene is named only where the DNA matches it firmly. Clone size is stated in some rows and not others, as once, few, many or a class when expanded.

D: NA
J: TRBJ1-6
size: NA
V: TRBV3-1/TRBV3-2
DNA: TGTGCCAGCAGCCTCACAGGGCGCGATTCACCCCTCCACTTT
CDR3: CASSLTGRDSPLHF

D: NA
J: TRBJ2-5
size: NA
V: TRBV30
DNA: TGTGCCTGGAGTGTACCCTCCCAACTGACAGTGAAAGAGACCCAGTACTTC
CDR3: CAWSVPSQLTVKETQYF

D: NA
J: TRBJ1-2
size: NA
V: TRBV21-1
DNA: TGTGCCGGGGGACCCCAGCTAAAGGGAGGGGACTATGGCTACACCTTC
CDR3: CAGGPQLKGGDYGYTF

D: TRBD1
J: TRBJ1-2
size: NA
V: TRBV25-1
DNA: TGTGCCAGCAGTGAATCCCCCGCGGACAGGGGTAACTATGGCTACACCTTC
CDR3: CASSESPADRGNYGYTF

D: NA
J: TRBJ2-5
size: NA
V: TRBV5-1
DNA: TGCGCCAGCAGCTCTACTAGTAGCTGGGAGACCCAGTACTTC
CDR3: CASSSTSSWETQYF

D: NA
J: TRBJ2-6
size: NA
V: TRBV6-5
DNA: TGTGCCAGCAGCACTTCTGGGGCCAACGTCCTGACTTTC
CDR3: CASSTSGANVLTF

D: NA
J: TRBJ2-7
size: few
V: TRBV7-7
DNA: TGTGCTAGCAGCTTTGGCAGGGCCCACGAGCAGTACTTC
CDR3: CASSFGRAHEQYF

D: TRBD1
J: TRBJ2-7
size: NA
V: TRBV6-1
DNA: TGTGCCAGCGGGGGACAGGGGGCCTACGAGCAGTACTTC
CDR3: CASGGQGAYEQYF

D: TRBD1
J: TRBJ1-1
size: NA
V: TRBV10-3
DNA: TGTGCCATCCGGGACAGGGTCCACCCGAACACTGAAGCTTTCTTT
CDR3: CAIRDRVHPNTEAFF

D: NA
J: TRBJ1-1
size: NA
V: TRBV5-8
DNA: TGTGCCAGCAGACAAGACAGGAGGACTGAAGCTTTCTTT
CDR3: CASRQDRRTEAFF

D: TRBD2
J: TRBJ2-5
size: NA
V: TRBV5-1
DNA: TGCGCCAGCAGCCGGGGACTAGCTGGGGAGACCCAGTACTTC
CDR3: CASSRGLAGETQYF